The 7 T cell receptor beta chains below come from one sample, sequenced in a study of post-analysis software for immune sequencing data. Findings and caveats of the study: Controls showed lower frequencies than patients for roughly five TRBV segments, and TRBV5-6, TRBV5-1 and TRBV20-1 were among these.

Their target antigens are unknown. Presence of unique molecular identifiers characterized the TCR beta cDNA libraries. TCRdb re-derived calls from the PCR reads in MiXCR, one entry per CDR3 protein. The table shows roughly 670,000 distinct CDR3 sequences, with 55% to 60% occurring only once. Sequencing was carried out using blood. These receptors all come from a girl between 2 and 10 years old with multiple sclerosis.

This clonotype was counted a few times. The CDR3 here is CASSFIAPTSPDEQFF. CDR3 nucleotide sequence: TGTGCCAGCAGCTTTATTGCCCCGACTAGCCCAGATGAGCAGTTCTTC. V usage is TRBV7-3 and J usage is TRBJ2-1; 7 bases agree with TRBD2. This CDR3 is built from 16 residues. The junction had 13 bases not matched to a gene; V was cut back by 3 bases and J by 8 bases. From germline, CDR1 is SGHTA and CDR2 FQGTGA. The whole variable domain, remainder taken from reference TRBV7-3 and TRBJ2-1, is GAGVSQTPSNKVTEKGKYVELRCDPISGHTALYWYRQSLGQGPEFLIYFQGTGAADDSGLPNDRFFAVRPEGSVSTLKIQRTERGDSAVYLCASSFIAPTSPDEQFFGPGTRLTVL.

This clonotype appeared a single time. It may be a read error: a sequence one base away is much more abundant. CDR3 loop: CASSFGYTDTQYF. The CDR3 nucleotides are TGTGCCAGCAGCTTCGGTTACACAGATACGCAGTATTTT. V usage is TRBV7-6 and J usage is TRBJ2-3; D not resolved. This CDR3 is 13 amino acids long. V dropped 3 bases and J dropped 2 bases, with 6 bases sitting between them. Germline V gene lookup returns CDR1 SGHVS and CDR2 FNYEAQ.

This clonotype turned up a few times. V usage is TRBV4-1 and J usage is TRBJ2-1, with D maybe TRBD1 (6 bases). V was clipped by 2 bases and J by 0 bases, with 14 bases between them. The CDR3 is made up of 17 amino acids. Germline CDR1 and CDR2: MGHRA and YSYEKL. The CDR3 spells CASSQRFTGTSYNEQFF. In DNA, the CDR3 is TGCGCCAGCAGCCAACGCTTCACAGGGACCTCCTACAATGAGCAGTTCTTC.

This clonotype was observed a few times. The V and J genes are TRBV20-1 and TRBJ2-7; 8 nucleotides match TRBD2. The DNA end is more similar to TRBJ2-5, so the J call may be wrong. The CDR3 consists of 14 residues. CDR1 and CDR2 from the germline V gene are DFQATT and SNEGSKA (reference sequence). CDR3 bases: TGCAGTGCTAGTACAGCGGGGGTAGAGGAGACCCAGTACTTC. Residues: CSASTAGVEETQYF.

This clonotype has just one count. The chain uses TRBV10-3 and TRBJ2-7, with unresolved D. The length of the CDR3 is 14 residues. Trimming took off 3 bases at V and 0 bases at J, with 9 bases between the two ends. Germline CDR1 and CDR2: ENHRY and SYGVKD. The CDR3 DNA sequence: TGTGCCATCAGTGATTCTGGAAGCTCCTACGAGCAGTACTTC. Its translation: CAISDSGSSYEQYF.

The chain recombines TRBV6-5 with TRBJ2-7; possibly TRBD1 for D (5 bases). The CDR3 has 13 residues. V was cut by 0 bases and J by 5 bases, with 8 bases left in between. The V gene's germline CDR1 is MNHEY and CDR2 SVGAGI. For the CDR3, the DNA is TGTGCCAGCAGTTACTCTTGGGGCCACGAGCAGTACTTC. Translation gives CASSYSWGHEQYF.

CDR3 sequence: CASSALASGSPLHF. The CDR3 DNA is TGTGCCAGCAGTGCCCTTGCCTCTGGGTCACCCCTCCACTTT. V usage is TRBV28 and J usage is TRBJ1-6, with D unresolved. Germline V gene data show CDR1 as MDHEN and CDR2 as SYDVKM. This CDR3 has 14 residues. Trimming left V 5 bases short and J 10 bases short, with 15 bases between.